These T cell receptor beta chains were read from a single sample in a study of blood T cells in healthy people across ages. TCRdb recomputed calls from the 5' RACE reads with MiXCR, one row per CDR3 protein. The repertoire holds about 1 million distinct CDR3 sequences, with less than 50% as singletons. The sample taken for sequencing was blood. These receptors were taken from a woman aged 55-69 years in good health. Each CDR3 is given with its conserved first and last residue. D genes are given only for firm matches. A clone size is listed for some rows: how often the clone was seen (once, few, many), or a class if it is expanded.

>TRBD1|few|TRBJ2-5|TRBV20-1
TGCAGTGCTAGAGGGGACAGGGCGAAACAACAGACCCAGTACTTC
CSARGDRAKQQTQYF
>.|few|TRBJ2-1|TRBV12-5
TGTGCTAGTGGGATAACAGCTGAGCAGTTCTTC
CASGITAEQFF
>.|.|TRBJ2-1|TRBV5-1
TGCGCCAGCAGCTCCAACCCCTCGGGCAATGAGCAGTTCTTC
CASSSNPSGNEQFF
>.|few|TRBJ1-2|TRBV6-1
TGTGCCAGCGGATCGCCCTCCTCGGGGGGCTCAGCTAACTATGGCTACACCTTC
CASGSPSSGGSANYGYTF
>.|.|TRBJ2-1|TRBV20-1
TGCAGTGCAACGGGAGTGAACGATGAGCAGTTCTTC
CSATGVNDEQFF
>.|.|TRBJ2-7|TRBV7-2
TGTGCCAGCAGTCTCCCGGGGTACTACGAGCAGTACTTC
CASSLPGYYEQYF
>.|many|TRBJ2-7|TRBV10-3
TGTGCCATCAGACAGGGAGCCGAGCAGTACTTC
CAIRQGAEQYF
>.|.|TRBJ2-3|TRBV6-1
TGTGCCAGCAGTGACCTCAGGGTGGATACGCAGTATTTT
CASSDLRVDTQYF
>.|.|TRBJ2-3|TRBV5-1
TGCGCCACCCCAAGTTTCGGCACAGATACGCAGTATTTT
CATPSFGTDTQYF
>.|.|TRBJ1-4|TRBV7-2
TGTGCCAGCAGCTTAGTTTTACAGGTTAATGAAAAACTGTTTTTT
CASSLVLQVNEKLFF
>TRBD2|.|TRBJ2-3|TRBV20-1
TGCGGTGCCGATACTAGCGGGAGGACCGATACGCAGTATTTT
CGADTSGRTDTQYF
>.|few|TRBJ1-2|TRBV7-2
TGTGCCAGCAGCTTAGATGGGCAGCCGTTGGACACCTTC
CASSLDGQPLDTF
>TRBD2|.|TRBJ2-3|TRBV20-1
TGCAGTGCTAGAGGGGAACTAGCGGGAGGGCTGGATACGCAGTATTTT
CSARGELAGGLDTQYF
>.|few|TRBJ2-7|TRBV6-1
TGTGCCAGCAACCCGACAGGGAGGTACGAGCAGTACTTC
CASNPTGRYEQYF
>.|few|TRBJ2-3|TRBV27
TGTGCCAGCAAAGGACCCACTAGCACAGATACGCAGTATTTT
CASKGPTSTDTQYF
>.|many|TRBJ2-1|TRBV12-3/TRBV12-4
TGTGCCAGCAGCCTTCGGAATGAGCAGTTCTTC
CASSLRNEQFF
>.|.|TRBJ2-5|TRBV6-5
TGTGCCAGCAGTTCCCTCGGGCCACTATCTGGTGAGCAGTACTTC
CASSSLGPLSGEQYF
>.|.|TRBJ2-7|TRBV20-1
TGCAGTGCTCGAACAGCCCAAAGAACCTACGAGCAGTACTTC
CSARTAQRTYEQYF
>TRBD1|.|TRBJ2-3|TRBV11-3
TGTGCCAGCAGCTCACAGGGAACAGGGGGCGCCACAGATACGCAGTATTTT
CASSSQGTGGATDTQYF
>TRBD2|.|TRBJ2-1|TRBV12-3/TRBV12-4
TGTGCCAGCAGTCGCCGGGAGGGCCAGGGATACAATGAGCAGTTCTTC
CASSRREGQGYNEQFF
>TRBD2|.|TRBJ2-1|TRBV7-9
TGTGCCAGCAGCTTATGGCAAGCGGGAGTCGATGAGCAGTTCTTC
CASSLWQAGVDEQFF
>TRBD1|.|TRBJ2-3|TRBV6-5
TGTGCCAGCAGTCCCTCGAGGGGGCAGAGTTCGGGAGATACGCAGTATTTT
CASSPSRGQSSGDTQYF
>.|.|TRBJ1-5|TRBV27
TGTGCCAGCAGTTTCGACCCTAGCAATCAGCCCCAGCATTTT
CASSFDPSNQPQHF
>.|few|TRBJ2-7|TRBV6-5
TGTGCCAGCAGTTACCTGGGGTCACCGATATACGAGCAGTACTTC
CASSYLGSPIYEQYF
>TRBD2|.|TRBJ2-3|TRBV11-2
TGTGCCAGCAGCCCGAATAGCGGGAGAACAGATACGCAGTATTTT
CASSPNSGRTDTQYF
>.|few|TRBJ2-1|TRBV24-1
TGTGCCACCGCGACAGGAGACAATGAGCAGTTCTTC
CATATGDNEQFF
>.|many|TRBJ2-7|TRBV10-3
TGTGCCATCAGTGAACTGACCTACGAGCAGTACTTC
CAISELTYEQYF
>.|.|TRBJ1-4|TRBV10-2
TGCGCCAGCAAAAGGGACGTTACAACTAATGAAAAACTGTTTTTT
CASKRDVTTNEKLFF
>.|few|TRBJ1-2|TRBV6-1
TGTGCCAGCAGTGAAATTTCGTCAGGGGCTAACTATGGCTACACCTTC
CASSEISSGANYGYTF
>.|few|TRBJ2-7|TRBV29-1
TGCAGCTCCTCCGGGACTGGAGTTGGTACCCAGTACTTC
CSSSGTGVGTQYF
>TRBD2|.|TRBJ2-7|TRBV7-2
TGTGCCAGCAGCTTACGAGCTGGGACTAGTCAAATCTCCTACGAGCAGTACTTC
CASSLRAGTSQISYEQYF
>TRBD2|few|TRBJ2-3|TRBV20-1
TGCAGTGTCCGATACCCGGGACTAGCGGGAGGACAGCCAGATACGCAGTATTTT
CSVRYPGLAGGQPDTQYF
>.|.|TRBJ1-5|TRBV3-1
TGTGCCAGCAGCCAATCAGGTTGGCAGCCCCAGCATTTT
CASSQSGWQPQHF
>.|.|TRBJ2-7|TRBV28
TGTGCCAGCAGCCCAGTCGTGTCCTACGAGCAGTACTTC
CASSPVVSYEQYF
>.|.|TRBJ2-5|TRBV21-1
TGTGCCAGCAGCAAAGTTGGGGGAGCCAGAGAGACCCAGTACTTC
CASSKVGGARETQYF